This TCR beta chain was identified in a study of cytomegalovirus exposure and HLA in healthy donors. This clone appeared a few times. Antigen specificity is unknown. The study ran its PCR with 60 Vbeta and 13 Jbeta primers. Data came from immunoSEQ multiplex PCR; TCRdb stores just in-frame clones and leaves some out. Of 150,000 to 200,000 clones in the sample, around two thirds are singletons; the top ten hold about 10%. Whole-study findings and limits: Some TCR beta chains (roughly 160 of them) were listed as cytomegalovirus-associated. In vitro work confirmed that a few CMV-associated chains recognize CMV antigens.

Germline lookup yields CDR1 SGDLS and CDR2 YYNGEE. The V gene lost 3 bases and the J gene lost 4 bases, with 4 bases spanning the gap. This CDR3 is built from 11 residues. The sequencing sample was made of PBMCs. This clonotype originated in a man aged 25-40 years in good health and CMV-seropositive. The chain employs TRBV9 and TRBJ1-2; D gene ambiguous. Here the CDR3 DNA reads TGTGCCAGCAGCGGGGCCTATGGCTACACCTTC. Protein sequence: CASSGAYGYTF. Variable domain in full (rest from reference TRBV9 and TRBJ1-2): DSGVTQTPKHLITATGQRVTLRCSPRSGDLSVYWYQQSLDQGLQFLIQYYNGEERAKGNILERFSAQQFPDLHSELNLSSLELGDSALYFCASSGAYGYTFGSGTRLTVV.